A selection of T cell receptor beta chains follows, all from one sample in a study of patients and donors after allogeneic stem cell transplantation. TCRdb fed the RT-PCR reads into MiXCR, producing one record per CDR3 protein. In the table there are approximately 200,000 distinct CDR3 sequences, less than 45% of which are singletons. Sequencing used blood, either unsorted or a sorted T cell fraction (not recorded which). Source of these receptors: a human donor who was either an allogeneic HSCT recipient or a stem cell or donor lymphocyte infusion donor (not recorded which). It is not recorded whose cells these are; they may come from a transplant donor. Both conserved end residues are part of each CDR3. Each record gives: J gene, D gene, V gene, clone size, CDR3 protein, CDR3 DNA. A D gene is named only where the DNA matches it firmly. The size field is filled for only some rows; it gives once, few, many or a size class.

J: TRBJ1-2
D: NA
V: TRBV2
size: NA
CDR3: CASSERGANYGYTF
DNA: TGTGCCAGCAGTGAACGGGGGGCAAACTATGGCTACACCTTC

J: TRBJ2-3
D: TRBD2
V: TRBV12-3/TRBV12-4
size: NA
CDR3: CASSLARGGLSSTDTQYF
DNA: TGTGCCAGCAGTTTGGCGCGGGGGGGACTGTCTAGCACAGATACGCAGTATTTT

J: TRBJ2-2
D: TRBD2
V: TRBV4-3
size: NA
CDR3: CASSQPLAGANTGELFF
DNA: TGCGCCAGCAGCCAGCCACTAGCGGGAGCTAACACCGGGGAGCTGTTTTTT

J: TRBJ1-6
D: TRBD1
V: TRBV5-1
size: NA
CDR3: CASSLVLGTGDSRLHF
DNA: TGCGCCAGCAGCTTGGTCCTCGGGACAGGAGATTCACGCCTCCACTTT

J: TRBJ2-7
D: NA
V: TRBV10-3
size: few
CDR3: CAISPDYYEQYF
DNA: TGTGCCATCAGTCCGGACTACTACGAGCAGTACTTC

J: TRBJ1-1
D: TRBD1
V: TRBV20-1
size: NA
CDR3: CSAVTGTGWNTEAFF
DNA: TGCAGTGCGGTTACCGGGACAGGGTGGAACACTGAAGCTTTCTTT

J: TRBJ1-1
D: NA
V: TRBV5-1
size: few
CDR3: CASRQGNTEAFF
DNA: TGCGCCAGCAGACAGGGAAACACTGAAGCTTTCTTT

J: TRBJ2-1
D: NA
V: TRBV7-6
size: NA
CDR3: CASSYQPGPSSYNEQFF
DNA: TGTGCCAGCAGCTACCAACCGGGACCCAGCTCCTACAATGAGCAGTTCTTC

J: TRBJ2-7
D: TRBD2
V: TRBV5-6
size: NA
CDR3: CASSLPLAAGGYEQYF
DNA: TGTGCCAGCAGCTTGCCACTAGCGGCCGGGGGGTACGAGCAGTACTTC

J: TRBJ1-1
D: TRBD1
V: TRBV2
size: few
CDR3: CASIFGTEGGMAFF
DNA: TGTGCCAGCATTTTTGGGACAGAAGGGGGGATGGCTTTCTTT

J: TRBJ1-2
D: NA
V: TRBV7-2
size: NA
CDR3: CASSLRAGDRGTNYGYTF
DNA: TGTGCCAGCAGCTTAAGAGCAGGGGACCGAGGGACTAACTATGGCTACACCTTC

J: TRBJ2-3
D: TRBD2
V: TRBV27
size: NA
CDR3: CASSPIAGGPFTDTQYF
DNA: TGTGCCAGCAGTCCCATAGCGGGAGGACCTTTCACAGATACGCAGTATTTT

J: TRBJ1-1
D: NA
V: TRBV29-1
size: NA
CDR3: CSALFQGEAFF
DNA: TGCAGCGCCCTTTTCCAGGGTGAAGCTTTCTTT

J: TRBJ1-1
D: NA
V: TRBV30
size: NA
CDR3: CAWRLTNTEAFF
DNA: TGTGCCTGGAGGTTAACGAACACTGAAGCTTTCTTT

J: TRBJ1-2
D: NA
V: TRBV6-2/TRBV6-3
size: NA
CDR3: CASSYRQLGGYTF
DNA: TGTGCCAGCAGTTACCGGCAGCTGGGTGGCTACACCTTC

J: TRBJ2-7
D: NA
V: TRBV3-1
size: NA
CDR3: CASSPSLGVGSYEQYF
DNA: TGTGCCAGCAGCCCGAGCCTGGGAGTGGGGTCCTACGAGCAGTACTTC

J: TRBJ2-4
D: NA
V: TRBV7-9
size: NA
CDR3: CASSSGGSGIQYF
DNA: TGTGCCAGCAGCTCCGGTGGGAGTGGGATTCAGTACTTC

J: TRBJ2-4
D: NA
V: TRBV15
size: NA
CDR3: CATSRDRGNIQYF
DNA: TGTGCCACCAGCAGAGACCGGGGAAACATTCAGTACTTC

J: TRBJ2-7
D: NA
V: TRBV6-5
size: few
CDR3: CASSRHGHYEQYF
DNA: TGTGCCAGCAGCCGACACGGCCACTACGAGCAGTACTTC

J: TRBJ1-4
D: NA
V: TRBV20-1
size: NA
CDR3: CSARDPGKGTEKLFF
DNA: TGCAGTGCTAGAGATCCCGGGAAAGGGACAGAAAAACTGTTTTTT

J: TRBJ1-6
D: NA
V: TRBV7-8
size: many
CDR3: CASSLRQAPSYNSPLHF
DNA: TGTGCCAGCAGCTTACGACAGGCTCCCTCCTATAATTCACCCCTCCACTTT

J: TRBJ2-1
D: NA
V: TRBV7-6
size: few
CDR3: CASSLERGHRSYNEQFF
DNA: TGTGCCAGCAGCTTAGAACGGGGCCATCGCTCCTACAATGAGCAGTTCTTC

J: TRBJ2-1
D: NA
V: TRBV4-3
size: NA
CDR3: CASSQDRAIYNEQFF
DNA: TGCGCCAGCAGCCAAGACCGCGCGATCTACAATGAGCAGTTCTTC

J: TRBJ1-1
D: NA
V: TRBV3-1
size: once
CDR3: CASAGTLLGNTEAFF
DNA: TGTGCCAGCGCAGGAACCCTATTGGGGAACACTGAAGCTTTCTTT

J: TRBJ2-7
D: NA
V: TRBV20-1
size: few
CDR3: CSAPDLTRDYEQYF
DNA: TGCAGTGCGCCCGACTTAACGCGAGATTACGAGCAGTACTTC

J: TRBJ2-5
D: NA
V: TRBV28
size: NA
CDR3: CAISVGVNQETQYF
DNA: TGTGCCATATCTGTAGGGGTAAACCAAGAGACCCAGTACTTC

J: TRBJ1-1
D: NA
V: TRBV28
size: few
CDR3: CASSLWGDHTEAFF
DNA: TGTGCCAGCAGTTTATGGGGGGATCACACTGAAGCTTTCTTT

J: TRBJ2-7
D: NA
V: TRBV24-1
size: NA
CDR3: CASSSPGTPYEQYF
DNA: TGTGCCTCCAGTTCCCCAGGGACGCCCTACGAGCAGTACTTC

J: TRBJ1-1
D: NA
V: TRBV6-6
size: NA
CDR3: CASSYGPQGVGRYTEAFF
DNA: TGTGCCAGCAGTTACGGGCCTCAGGGCGTGGGACGGTACACTGAAGCTTTCTTT

J: TRBJ2-7
D: TRBD2
V: TRBV2
size: NA
CDR3: CASRPYGGSSYEQYF
DNA: TGTGCCAGCAGGCCCTACGGCGGGAGCTCCTACGAGCAGTACTTC

J: TRBJ1-3
D: NA
V: TRBV11-2
size: NA
CDR3: CASSAPWETIYF
DNA: TGTGCCAGCTCAGCCCCCTGGGAGACCATATATTTT

J: TRBJ1-5
D: TRBD1
V: TRBV5-6
size: NA
CDR3: CASSRTGGRSNQPQHF
DNA: TGTGCCAGCAGCCGGACAGGGGGCAGGAGCAATCAGCCCCAGCATTTT

J: TRBJ2-1
D: NA
V: TRBV29-1
size: once
CDR3: CSVGQGEQFF
DNA: TGCAGCGTAGGGCAGGGGGAGCAGTTCTTC

J: TRBJ1-5
D: TRBD1
V: TRBV7-8
size: few
CDR3: CASSLERTGSNQPQHF
DNA: TGTGCCAGCAGCTTAGAACGGACAGGGAGTAATCAGCCCCAGCATTTT

J: TRBJ1-1
D: NA
V: TRBV20-1
size: few
CDR3: CSALEGGGTEAFF
DNA: TGCAGTGCTCTTGAAGGAGGGGGAACTGAAGCTTTCTTT

J: TRBJ1-1
D: TRBD1
V: TRBV9
size: few
CDR3: CASSVGERGRISEAFF
DNA: TGTGCCAGCAGCGTAGGGGAAAGGGGGCGAATCTCTGAAGCTTTCTTT

J: TRBJ2-5
D: NA
V: TRBV12-3/TRBV12-4
size: NA
CDR3: CASSLIEGETQYF
DNA: TGTGCCAGCAGTTTAATCGAGGGAGAGACCCAGTACTTC

J: TRBJ1-1
D: NA
V: TRBV13
size: few
CDR3: CASSLRGSRAFF
DNA: TGTGCCAGCAGCTTAAGGGGGTCTCGAGCTTTCTTT

J: TRBJ2-3
D: TRBD2
V: TRBV12-3/TRBV12-4
size: NA
CDR3: CASSQAGSTDTQYF
DNA: TGTGCCAGCAGCCAAGCGGGAAGCACAGATACGCAGTATTTT

J: TRBJ1-1
D: NA
V: TRBV15
size: NA
CDR3: CATSRDEFEGGDTEAFF
DNA: TGTGCCACCAGCAGAGATGAGTTCGAGGGTGGAGACACTGAAGCTTTCTTT

J: TRBJ2-1
D: NA
V: TRBV5-6
size: NA
CDR3: CASSESNEQFF
DNA: TGTGCCAGCAGCGAGAGCAATGAGCAGTTCTTC

J: TRBJ1-5
D: NA
V: TRBV2
size: few
CDR3: CATSRESNQPQHF
DNA: TGTGCCACCTCCAGGGAAAGCAATCAGCCCCAGCATTTT

J: TRBJ1-6
D: NA
V: TRBV6-2/TRBV6-3
size: NA
CDR3: CASSSLMDRSRNSPLHF
DNA: TGTGCCAGCAGTTCCCTAATGGACAGATCCAGGAATTCACCCCTCCACTTT

J: TRBJ1-1
D: NA
V: TRBV5-1
size: NA
CDR3: CASSYRPPGVGREFTEAFF
DNA: TGCGCCAGCAGTTACAGGCCGCCAGGGGTGGGTAGAGAATTCACTGAAGCTTTCTTT

J: TRBJ1-4
D: TRBD1
V: TRBV6-6
size: few
CDR3: CASSDGTALNEKLFF
DNA: TGTGCCAGCAGCGACGGGACAGCTCTCAATGAAAAACTGTTTTTT

J: TRBJ1-1
D: TRBD1
V: TRBV6-5
size: few
CDR3: CASSYSSPGGVDTEAFF
DNA: TGTGCCAGCAGTTACTCGAGTCCAGGGGGAGTCGACACTGAAGCTTTCTTT

J: TRBJ2-2
D: TRBD2
V: TRBV4-3
size: NA
CDR3: CASSVAGGNTGELFF
DNA: TGCGCCAGCAGCGTAGCGGGAGGAAACACCGGGGAGCTGTTTTTT

J: TRBJ2-1
D: NA
V: TRBV13
size: once
CDR3: CASSLGGSPNEQFF
DNA: TGTGCCAGCAGCTTAGGTGGTAGCCCCAATGAGCAGTTCTTC